Below are 21 T cell receptor beta chains sequenced from a single sample in a study of T cells in Graves' hyperthyroidism and ophthalmopathy. From RNA transcripts, TCR beta CDR3 regions were amplified. The TCR CDR3 was amplified in a first-round RT-PCR using the HTBI primer set. TCRdb fed the multiplex PCR reads into MiXCR, producing one record per CDR3 protein. The sample gives under 450,000 distinct CDR3 sequences, about a sixth of which show up once; roughly a third is in the top ten. Sequenced sample: blood. The receptors shown here come from a woman aged 25 to 39 with Graves' hyperthyroidism that later progressed to Graves' ophthalmopathy.

This clonotype appeared many times. This chain connects TRBV11-2 to TRBJ2-7; TRBD2 matches at 8 bases. V dropped 8 bases and J dropped 3; count of bases not matched to a gene: 6. This CDR3 contains 13 residues. Germline CDR1 is SGHAT and CDR2 is FQNNGV. Written as DNA, the CDR3 is TGTGCCAGCTCACCCGGGACTAGCTACGAGCAGTACTTC. Its protein product is CASSPGTSYEQYF.

This rearrangement joins TRBV20-1 to TRBJ2-7; 7 bases are shared with TRBD1. Germline V lookup: CDR1 DFQATT, CDR2 SNEGSKA (reference sequence). Germline trimming cut 6 bases from V and 3 bases from J; bases unmatched to any gene: 8. The CDR3 length is 13 residues. The CDR3 loop is CSARDSPLYEQYF. The CDR3 DNA sequence: TGCAGTGCAAGGGACAGCCCTCTCTACGAGCAGTACTTC.

The rearrangement links TRBV7-9 to TRBJ2-7; perhaps D is TRBD1 or TRBD2 (5 bases each). The CDR3 has 16 amino acids. The V and J ends lost 1 base and 5 bases respectively, with 18 bases between them. CDR1 is SEHNR, CDR2 FQNEAQ, per germline (reference sequence). CDR3 amino acids: CASSLERLGAIDEQYF. CDR3 DNA sequence: TGTGCCAGCAGCTTAGAAAGACTCGGGGCTATAGACGAGCAGTACTTC.

On this clonotype itself: A much larger clone differs by one base, so this may be a read error. In this CDR3 the conserved last residue, phenylalanine or tryptophan, is missing, so a read error is likely. The rearrangement links TRBV6-2 or TRBV6-3 to TRBJ2-1; D remains unclear. This CDR3 has 11 residues. Trimming removed 7 bases from V and 4 bases from J, with 5 bases in between. Germline loops: CDR1 MNHEY, CDR2 SVGEGT. The CDR3 protein is CASTEYNEQFS. CDR3 nucleotide sequence: TGTGCCAGCACTGAGTACAATGAGCAGTTCTCC.

The table lists this clonotype with a few counts. The rearrangement joins TRBV3-1 to TRBJ2-3, with 8 bases lining up with TRBD2. Trimming took 4 bases from V and 3 from J; bases not matched to a gene: 9. The germline gives CDR1 LGHDT, CDR2 YNNKEL (reference sequence). This CDR3 spans 16 amino acids. DNA of the CDR3: TGTGCCAGCAGCCCCGCCGGGATAGCGGGGACAGATACGCAGTATTTT. It translates to CASSPAGIAGTDTQYF.

This clonotype has ten or more counts. The chain recombines TRBV6-1 with TRBJ2-2; no firm D call. Germline V lookup: CDR1 MNHNS, CDR2 SASEGT. This CDR3 has 13 amino acids. The V gene lost 3 bases and the J gene lost 6 bases, with 8 bases spanning the gap. The CDR3 region is CASSELRAGELFF. DNA for the CDR3: TGTGCCAGCAGTGAGTTACGTGCCGGGGAGCTGTTTTTT.

In this sample, this clonotype turned up a few times. This chain links TRBV6-2 or TRBV6-3 with TRBJ1-3; 10 bases are shared with TRBD1. The germline V gene has CDR1 MNHEY and CDR2 SVGEGT. This CDR3 is 18 amino acids long. The J segment lost 0 bases and the V segment lost 8 bases, leaving 13 bases of the junction unmatched. CDR3: CASSHPTGGMYSGNTIYF. The CDR3 DNA sequence: TGTGCCAGCTCCCACCCGACAGGGGGCATGTACTCTGGAAACACCATATATTTT.

This clonotype was seen more than once but under ten times. This may come from a read error, since a much larger clone is one base off. The genes are TRBV28 and TRBJ2-5; 7 bases fit TRBD2. Germline assignment: CDR1 MDHEN and CDR2 SYDVKM. CDR3 length: 15 amino acids. CDR3 DNA sequence: TGTGCCAGCAGAGCAATTCTAGCGGCACAAGAGGCCCAGTACTTC. Residues: CASRAILAAQEAQYF.

This clonotype came up many times. The V and J genes are TRBV7-2 and TRBJ2-1; 10 bases are shared with TRBD2. With 5 bases clipped from V and 4 bases from J, the junction kept 5 bases outside the gene matches. The length of the CDR3 is 15 residues. In germline, CDR1 is SGHTA, CDR2 FQGNSA. The CDR3: CASSPKRGGYNEQFF. The CDR3 region has the DNA TGTGCCAGCAGCCCCAAGCGGGGGGGATACAATGAGCAGTTCTTC. Complete variable domain (other parts from reference TRBV7-2 and TRBJ2-1): GAGVSQSPSNKVTEKGKDVELRCDPISGHTALYWYRQSLGQGLEFLIYFQGNSAPDKSGLPSDRFSAERTGGSVSTLTIQRTQQEDSAVYLCASSPKRGGYNEQFFGPGTRLTVL.

This clonotype appeared many times. The chain has TRBV28 and TRBJ2-5; the D call may be TRBD1 or TRBD2 (6 bases each). Trimming took off 5 bases at V and 5 bases at J, with 24 bases between the two ends. The CDR3 length is 17 residues. Germline V gene sequence: CDR1 MDHEN, CDR2 SYDVKM. This CDR3 is CASSTTRQAGSAETQYF. The CDR3 DNA follows: TGTGCCAGCAGTACCACGAGACAGGCGGGGAGTGCGGAGACCCAGTACTTC. The variable domain in full, completed from reference TRBV28 and TRBJ2-5, reads DVKVTQSSRYLVKRTGEKVFLECVQDMDHENMFWYRQDPGLGLRLIYFSYDVKMKEKGDIPEGYSVSREKKERFSLILESASTNQTSMYLCASSTTRQAGSAETQYFGPGTRLLVL.

This clonotype was counted ten times or more. This chain connects TRBV7-9 to TRBJ1-1, with 11 positions matching TRBD1. The J segment lost 4 bases and the V segment lost 5 bases, leaving 6 bases of the junction unmatched. This CDR3 is 15 amino acids long. Germline assignment: CDR1 SEHNR and CDR2 FQNEAQ (reference sequence). In nucleotides, the CDR3 is TGTGCCAGCAGCCGCGGACAGGGGGCGATCACTGAAGCTTTCTTT. Its protein product is CASSRGQGAITEAFF.

In its sample, this clonotype was seen many times. The chain has TRBV5-1 and TRBJ2-1; TRBD1 agrees at 10 bases. The CDR3 loop spans 14 amino acids. Per the germline V gene, CDR1 is SGHRS and CDR2 is YFSETQ. The ends lost 4 bases at V and 4 bases at J; junction bases unmatched: 2. The CDR3 DNA is TGCGCCAGCAGCGTGGGACAGGGGTACAATGAGCAGTTCTTC. Its protein product is CASSVGQGYNEQFF.

This clonotype was seen more than once but under ten times. This chain uses TRBV20-1 with TRBJ2-7, with 8 bases identical to TRBD2. J was trimmed by 4 bases and V by 3 bases; bases with no gene match: 5. Germline V gene sequence: CDR1 DFQATT, CDR2 SNEGSKA (reference sequence). This CDR3 has 13 residues. CDR3 nucleotide sequence: TGCAGTGCTAGCGGGAGGGCCAGGTACGAGCAGTACTTC. This encodes CSASGRARYEQYF.

The genes are TRBV25-1 and TRBJ2-2; D assignment may be TRBD1 or TRBD2 (6 bases each). V was shortened by 2 bases and J by 6 bases, with 16 bases between the two germline ends. Germline lookup yields CDR1 MGHDK and CDR2 SYGVNS. CDR3 length: 16 residues. CDR3 in amino acids: CASSERGARVPGELFF. CDR3 in DNA: TGTGCCAGCAGTGAAAGGGGGGCCAGGGTACCCGGGGAGCTGTTTTTT.

The J gene is TRBJ2-7, the V gene TRBV5-5; 8 nucleotides align to TRBD2. Trimming cost V 4 bases and J 4 bases; bases outside gene matches: 13. This CDR3 contains 16 residues. Germline V gene lookup returns CDR1 SGHKS and CDR2 YYEKEE (reference sequence). The CDR3 nucleotides read TGTGCCAGCAGCCGACCGCCGGGGGGGGAACTATACGAGCAGTACGTC. Its translation: CASSRPPGGELYEQYV.

This clonotype was picked up many times. The rearrangement links TRBV9 to TRBJ1-1, with TRBD1 matching 9 bases. This CDR3 region has 15 residues. Trimming removed 3 bases from V and 4 bases from J; junction bases left unmatched: 7. Germline V gives CDR1 SGDLS, CDR2 YYNGEE. The CDR3: CASSADRTGATEAFF. The CDR3 nucleotides are TGTGCCAGCAGCGCCGACAGGACAGGGGCCACTGAAGCTTTCTTT.

This clonotype was counted ten times or more. The rearrangement joins TRBV2 to TRBJ2-7; 9 bases line up with TRBD1. Germline V gene lookup returns CDR1 SNHLY and CDR2 FYNNEI. CDR3 length: 14 amino acids. V was pared by 3 bases and J by 6 bases, with 6 bases of the junction left unmatched. The CDR3 nucleotides read TGTGCCAGCAGTGATGAGGACAGGGGATTCGAGCAGTACTTC. It is translated as CASSDEDRGFEQYF.

This clonotype was seen ten or more times. This chain links TRBV7-9 with TRBJ1-6; 9 nucleotides line up with TRBD1. The CDR3 spans 14 residues. J gave up 6 bases and V 5 bases, and 2 bases lay outside the gene matches. Germline-derived CDR1 and CDR2 are SEHNR and FQNEAQ (reference sequence). The CDR3 DNA reads TGTGCCAGCAGCCGGACAGGGGTTAATTCACCCCTCCACTTT. Translating it yields CASSRTGVNSPLHF.

There are a few counts of this clonotype. The chain has TRBV12-3 or TRBV12-4 and TRBJ1-2, with 7 bases that match TRBD1. After removal of 8 bases from V and 6 bases from J, the junction contained 9 bases not matched to a gene. The CDR3 extends over 13 amino acids. The CDR3 region has the DNA TGTGCCAGCTTCGACAGGGTCTGGGATGGCTACACCTTC. This translates into CASFDRVWDGYTF.

V is TRBV11-2 and J is TRBJ1-2; the match to TRBD1 covers 7 bases. The junction had 14 bases not matched to a gene; V was cut back by 7 bases and J by 6 bases. This CDR3 region has 15 residues. Germline V CDR1 and CDR2: SGHAT, FQNNGV. CDR3 nucleotide sequence: TGTGCCAGCAATCTAAATACGGACAGGAAAGATGGCTACACCTTC. The encoded protein is CASNLNTDRKDGYTF.

Ten or more counts support this clonotype. This rearrangement joins TRBV7-9 to TRBJ2-1; D is possibly TRBD1 (6 bases). The CDR3 contains 16 residues. The germline gives CDR1 SEHNR, CDR2 FQNEAQ (reference sequence). With 2 bases removed from V and 7 bases from J, the gap between germline ends came to 18 bases. The CDR3 protein is CASSLLPGHPANEQFF. CDR3 coding DNA: TGTGCCAGCAGCTTACTTCCGGGACACCCTGCAAATGAGCAGTTCTTC.